The 11 T cell receptor beta chains in this list originate from one sample, sequenced in a study of a mutant IDH1 vaccine in newly diagnosed glioma. Sample time point: week 23, last vaccination. One vaccine dose held 300 ug of mutant IDH1 20-mer peptide and came with topical imiquimod. Assay used: immunoSEQ multiplex PCR; TCRdb lists only in-frame clones, some missing. The table has around 40,000 clones, approximately 76% seen once; the top ten hold approximately 5.8%. The antigens of these receptors remain unknown. The sample here was PBMCs, taken from a glioma patient whose treatment included an IDH1 peptide vaccine. These receptors were taken from a man aged 50 to 59 with glioma.

This clone was found a few times. This chain links TRBV12-5 with TRBJ2-5, with D tentatively TRBD1 (5 bases). With 7 bases removed from V and 3 bases from J, the gap between germline ends came to 12 bases. From germline, CDR1 is LGHNT and CDR2 FRNRAP. The CDR3 spans 13 residues. CDR3 sequence: CASAPRGKETQYF. The CDR3 nucleotides read TGTGCTAGTGCCCCAAGGGGCAAAGAGACCCAGTACTTC. Drawing the rest from reference TRBV12-5 and TRBJ2-5, the complete variable domain is DARVTQTPRHKVTEMGQEVTMRCQPILGHNTVFWYRQTMMQGLELLAYFRNRAPLDDSGMPKDRFSAEMPDATLATLKIQPSEPRDSAVYFCASAPRGKETQYFGPGTRLLVL.

J is TRBJ2-7 and V is TRBV10-3, with D possibly matching TRBD2 (6 bases). The CDR3 has 13 amino acids. V lost 6 bases and J 5 bases, leaving 14 bases between the germline ends. Per the germline V gene, CDR1 is ENHRY and CDR2 is SYGVKD. The CDR3 bases are TGTGCCATCAGCCTGATCGGAGGGGACGAGCAGTACTTC. It translates to CAISLIGGDEQYF.

This clone has a handful of counts. The chain combines TRBV11-3 with TRBJ2-6; 13 bases align to TRBD2. Germline CDR1 reads SGHNT; CDR2 reads YENEEA. There are 20 residues in the CDR3. Losses at the gene ends were 2 bases for V and 4 bases for J; bases not matched to a gene: 11. DNA for the CDR3: TGTGCCAGCAGCTTAACTAGCGGGGGGGCCGGATTCGACGGGGCCAACGTCCTGACTTTC. Protein sequence: CASSLTSGGAGFDGANVLTF.

This rearrangement joins TRBV6-5 to TRBJ1-5; 8 positions match TRBD1. This CDR3 has 14 residues. CDR1 and CDR2 (germline): MNHEY, SVGAGI. After removal of 6 bases from V and 5 bases from J, the junction contained 6 bases not matched to a gene. The CDR3: CASRSRTGHQPQHF. The CDR3, as DNA: TGTGCCAGCAGGTCCCGGACAGGGCATCAGCCCCAGCATTTT.

As to this clone: The junction and the germline gene differ at one end; a read error may be behind it. The V call is TRBV7-7, the J call TRBJ1-5; the D is unclear. This CDR3 is 11 amino acids long. Germline CDR1 SSHAT, CDR2 FNYEAQ (reference sequence). The CDR3 is CASSPYQPQHF. The CDR3 DNA follows: TGTGCTAGCAGTCCTTATCAGCCCCAGCATTTT. Filled out from reference TRBV7-7 and TRBJ1-5, the complete variable domain reads GAGVSQSPRYKVTKRGQDVTLRCDPISSHATLYWYQQALGQGPEFLTYFNYEAQPDKSGLPSDRFSAERPEGSISTLTIQRTEQRDSAMYRCASSPYQPQHFGDGTRLSIL.

The chain combines TRBV14 with TRBJ2-1; 9 nucleotides match TRBD1. The CDR3 is made up of 16 amino acids. V was clipped by 0 bases and J by 1 base; unmatched bases: 1. CDR1 and CDR2 from the germline V gene are SGHDN and FVKESK. CDR3: CASSQEGTGSYNEQFF. The CDR3 nucleotides read TGTGCCAGCAGCCAAGAGGGGACAGGGTCCTACAATGAGCAGTTCTTC.

The chain employs TRBV6-1 and TRBJ2-1; perhaps TRBD1 as D (6 bases). Trimming removed 4 bases from V and 4 bases from J, with 11 bases in between. The CDR3 contains 14 residues. Germline assignment: CDR1 MNHNS and CDR2 SASEGT. The CDR3 DNA reads TGTGCCAGCAGTGGGACAGTCCCATACAATGAGCAGTTCTTC. Protein sequence: CASSGTVPYNEQFF.

This clone was recorded once. The gene calls are TRBV7-9 and TRBJ2-1, with D possibly TRBD1 on 6 matching bases. The CDR3 has 14 residues. Germline assignment: CDR1 SEHNR and CDR2 FQNEAQ (reference sequence). Trimming removed 5 bases from V and 3 bases from J, with 11 bases in between. The CDR3 DNA sequence: TGTGCCAGCAGCCGGGACATAGACTACAATGAGCAGTTCTTC. Translating it yields CASSRDIDYNEQFF.

The J gene is TRBJ1-1, the V gene TRBV4-3; possibly TRBD1 for D (5 bases). V lost 4 bases and J lost 6, with 12 bases in between. This CDR3 spans 13 amino acids. Germline CDR1 LGHNA, CDR2 YSLEER. The CDR3 DNA sequence: TGCGCCAGCAGCCTTCAGGGATCCCCTGAAGCTTTCTTT. Its protein product is CASSLQGSPEAFF.

As to this clone: The junction departs from the called germline gene at one end, perhaps through a read error. V and J are TRBV29-1 and TRBJ1-2, with 7 bases lining up with TRBD1. In germline, CDR1 is SQVTM, CDR2 ANQGSEA. The CDR3 consists of 14 residues. CDR3 in DNA: TGCAGCGTAGAAGGGGGGACAGAACCTTCTGGCTACACCTTC. Translating gives CSVEGGTEPSGYTF.

The genes are TRBV30 and TRBJ1-5; possibly TRBD1 for D (5 bases). Germline assignment: CDR1 GTSNPN and CDR2 SVGIG (reference sequence). The V end lost 3 bases, the J end lost 8 bases, and 14 bases lay between the germline ends. The CDR3 contains 13 residues. The CDR3 bases are TGTGCCTGGAGCACCCGGGGGGGAGAGCCCCAGCATTTT. This encodes CAWSTRGGEPQHF.